Listed here are 20 T cell receptor beta chains from one sample, sequenced in a study of T cell responses to AZD1222 COVID-19 vaccine (dated by TCRdb to about 2021). The meaning of the sample's time point label: about 28 days (+/-7) after the second vaccine dose. Receptor libraries were prepared by the immunoSEQ multiplex PCR assay. Entries here come from immuneACCESS through TCRdb and include only in-frame sequences with V and J called. Some clones fail to appear in such tables; in the studies checked, an unresolved V gene covers under half of the shortfall, and the cause of the remainder is unknown. Recorded for this sample are 20,000 or so clones; 84% of them occurred a single time. Together, the top ten hold 15% to 20% of the sample. The input for sequencing was peripheral blood, taken 28 days after the second AZD1222 dose. The receptors come from an adult who received the AZD1222 COVID-19 vaccine.

The chain links TRBV7-3 to TRBJ2-1, with 7 bases lining up with TRBD1. The CDR3 has 14 residues. Germline assignment: CDR1 SGHTA and CDR2 FQGTGA. The V and J ends lost 0 bases and 5 bases, in that order; junction bases with no gene match: 1. In nucleotides, the CDR3 is TGTGCCAGCAGCTTAACGGGACAGAACAATGAGCAGTTCTTC. This sequence encodes CASSLTGQNNEQFF. The entire variable domain, with the rest obtained from reference TRBV7-3 and TRBJ2-1, is as follows: GAGVSQTPSNKVTEKGKYVELRCDPISGHTALYWYRQSLGQGPEFLIYFQGTGAADDSGLPNDRFFAVRPEGSVSTLKIQRTERGDSAVYLCASSLTGQNNEQFFGPGTRLTVL.

The chain has TRBV4-2 and TRBJ2-2, with 7 positions matching TRBD2. The CDR3 sequence is 17 residues long. Trimming cost V 4 bases and J 6 bases; bases outside gene matches: 14. CDR1 is LGHNA, CDR2 YNFKEQ, per germline. The CDR3 bases are TGTGCCAGCAGCCCCGAGAGGGGCGGGAGTCGCTCCGGGGAGCTGTTTTTT. This translates into CASSPERGGSRSGELFF.

The sample holds a few counts of this clone. V usage is TRBV7-9 and J usage is TRBJ2-7, with D perhaps TRBD2 (5 bases). The CDR3 contains 12 residues. V was cut by 1 base and J by 6 bases, with 7 bases left in between. Germline V CDR1 and CDR2: SEHNR, FQNEAQ (reference sequence). CDR3 loop: CASSLEDSEQYF. CDR3 coding DNA: TGTGCCAGCAGCTTAGAGGACTCCGAGCAGTACTTC.

The V call is TRBV27, the J call TRBJ2-1, with 12 bases matching TRBD2. The CDR3 runs to 16 residues. After removal of 1 base from V and 9 bases from J, the junction contained 7 bases not matched to a gene. Germline-derived CDR1 and CDR2 are MNHEY and SMNVEV (reference sequence). As DNA, the CDR3 is TGTGCCAGCAGTTTATACGGGACTAGCGGGTTTTTTGAGCAGTTCTTC. Protein sequence: CASSLYGTSGFFEQFF.

This chain connects TRBV18 to TRBJ1-6, with TRBD1 matching over 8 bases. CDR1 is KGHSH, CDR2 LQKENI, per germline. There are 17 residues in the CDR3. J was trimmed by 7 bases and V by 3 bases; bases with no gene match: 11. CDR3 region: CASSPRRQGSGNSPLHF. The CDR3 region has the DNA TGTGCCAGCTCACCGAGACGACAGGGGTCCGGAAATTCACCCCTCCACTTT.

The genes are TRBV19 and TRBJ1-1; maybe TRBD1 (5 bases). CDR1 and CDR2 from the germline V gene are LNHDA and SQIVND (reference sequence). V was shortened by 0 bases and J by 6 bases, with 11 bases between the two germline ends. The CDR3 sequence is 14 residues long. CDR3 DNA sequence: TGTGCCAGTAGTATAGAGGGAAGGGGAGCTGAAGCTTTCTTT. It yields the protein CASSIEGRGAEAFF.

This chain uses TRBV4-1 with TRBJ2-7, with a weak D call TRBD2 (5 bases). V lost 1 base to trimming and J lost 2 bases, with 18 bases between them. Germline V lookup: CDR1 MGHRA, CDR2 YSYEKL. The CDR3 has 17 residues. The chain's CDR3 is CASSQVFSSWETYEQYF. CDR3 DNA: TGCGCCAGCAGCCAAGTATTCTCCTCCTGGGAGACCTACGAGCAGTACTTC.

The chain combines TRBV6-1 with TRBJ1-6, with TRBD1 matching 8 bases. Trimming removed 2 bases from V and 7 bases from J; junction bases left unmatched: 4. The length of the CDR3 is 15 residues. Looked up from germline, CDR1 is MNHNS and CDR2 is SASEGT. For the CDR3, the DNA is TGTGCCAGCAGTGAAACGACAGGGGTCAATTCACCCCTCCACTTT. Translation: CASSETTGVNSPLHF.

The chain uses TRBV7-6 and TRBJ1-4; tentatively, D is TRBD1 (5 bases). V was pared by 4 bases and J by 8 bases, with 11 bases between. The CDR3 is 13 residues long. Per the germline V gene, CDR1 is SGHVS and CDR2 is FNYEAQ. CDR3 region: CASSSAGEEKLFF. In nucleotides, the CDR3 is TGTGCCAGCAGCTCCGCGGGGGAGGAAAAACTGTTTTTT.

The chain recombines TRBV7-2 with TRBJ1-1; the D gene is possibly TRBD1 (5 bases). Trimming pared 0 bases from V and 5 bases from J, leaving 13 bases between. Germline V gene sequence: CDR1 SGHTA, CDR2 FQGNSA. The CDR3 is 15 residues long. The CDR3, as DNA: TGTGCCAGCAGCTTAGCCCGGGACCGAGGGACTGAAGCTTTCTTT. Encoded protein: CASSLARDRGTEAFF.

V is TRBV11-3 and J is TRBJ2-7, with 14 nucleotides matching TRBD2. The CDR3 has 15 amino acids. J lost 7 bases, V lost 5 bases, and 7 bases had no gene match. Germline CDR1 SGHNT, CDR2 YENEEA. The CDR3 DNA sequence: TGTGCCAGCAGCCAGGGACTAGCGGGAGTGGGGGAGCAGTACTTC. Residues: CASSQGLAGVGEQYF.

The J gene is TRBJ2-7, the V gene TRBV5-6, with TRBD2 as a possible D gene (6 bases). Germline lookup yields CDR1 SGHDT and CDR2 YYEEEE. The CDR3 has 13 amino acids. Trimming stripped 2 bases from V and 10 bases from J, with 16 bases between. The CDR3 DNA is TGTGCCAGCAGCTTAGGGACTCCACGCGGCCAGTACTTC. Encoded protein: CASSLGTPRGQYF. Complete variable domain (other parts from reference TRBV5-6 and TRBJ2-7): DAGVTQSPTHLIKTRGQQVTLRCSPKSGHDTVSWYQQALGQGPQFIFQYYEEEERQRGNFPDRFSGHQFPNYSSELNVNALLLGDSALYLCASSLGTPRGQYFGPGTRLTVT.

The V call is TRBV2, the J call TRBJ2-3; no reliable D call. Trimming shortened V by 7 bases and J by 5 bases, and 16 bases separated the two germline ends. CDR3 length: 14 residues. Germline loops: CDR1 SNHLY, CDR2 FYNNEI. The CDR3 protein is CASIEFLDQDTQYF. The CDR3 DNA follows: TGTGCCAGCATCGAGTTTCTGGATCAAGATACGCAGTATTTT.

This clone was recorded once. V is TRBV28 and J is TRBJ2-1; perhaps TRBD2 as D (7 bases). Germline-derived CDR1 and CDR2 are MDHEN and SYDVKM. Trimming left V 8 bases short and J 8 bases short, with 22 bases between. This CDR3 has 15 amino acids. The CDR3 reads CASRGGATGDHEQFF. The CDR3 DNA follows: TGTGCCAGCCGAGGGGGGGCCACCGGGGATCATGAGCAGTTCTTC. Combining the CDR3 with reference TRBV28 and TRBJ2-1 gives the whole variable domain DVKVTQSSRYLVKRTGEKVFLECVQDMDHENMFWYRQDPGLGLRLIYFSYDVKMKEKGDIPEGYSVSREKKERFSLILESASTNQTSMYLCASRGGATGDHEQFFGPGTRLTVL.

In its sample, this clone is large (0.1 to 1%). CDR3 residues: CASPLSYEQYF. The CDR3 nucleotides are TGTGCCAGTCCTCTCTCCTACGAGCAGTACTTC. J is TRBJ2-7 and V is TRBV19; D gene ambiguous. The germline V gene encodes CDR1 LNHDA and CDR2 SQIVND (reference sequence). Trimming cost V 8 bases and J 0 bases, with 5 bases left between them. This CDR3 region has 11 residues. The full variable domain, with the rest looked up from reference TRBV19 and TRBJ2-7, is DGGITQSPKYLFRKEGQNVTLSCEQNLNHDAMYWYRQDPGQGLRLIYYSQIVNDFQKGDIAEGYSVSREKKESFPLTVTSAQKNPTAFYLCASPLSYEQYFGPGTRLTVT.

The J gene is TRBJ1-1, the V gene TRBV7-2; D call uncertain. CDR1 and CDR2 (germline): SGHTA, FQGNSA. V lost 1 base, J lost 3 bases, and 15 bases lay in between. The CDR3 has 16 residues. The CDR3 loop reads CASSLGEVGWDTEAFF. The CDR3 DNA reads TGTGCCAGCAGCTTAGGGGAGGTGGGATGGGACACTGAAGCTTTCTTT.

The rearrangement links TRBV18 to TRBJ2-1; 11 bases agree with TRBD2. V lost 6 bases, J lost 5 bases, and 6 bases stayed unmatched. The germline CDR1 and CDR2 sequences are KGHSH and LQKENI. CDR3 length equals 15 residues. As DNA, the CDR3 is TGTGCCAGCTCCGTGGGACTAGCGGACAACAATGAGCAGTTCTTC. Its protein product is CASSVGLADNNEQFF. The whole variable domain, remainder taken from reference TRBV18 and TRBJ2-1, is NAGVMQNPRHLVRRRGQEARLRCSPMKGHSHVYWYRQLPEEGLKFMVYLQKENIIDESGMPKERFSAEFPKEGPSILRIQQVVRGDSAAYFCASSVGLADNNEQFFGPGTRLTVL.

This chain links TRBV12-3 or TRBV12-4 with TRBJ1-2; D is unclear. Trimming removed 1 base at V and 6 bases at J, with 3 bases between. The CDR3 runs to 11 residues. CDR3 nucleotides: TGTGCCAGCAGTTTAGGGGATGGCTACACCTTC. This translates into CASSLGDGYTF.

The CDR3 protein is CASSFASGTYEQYF. The CDR3 DNA reads as TGTGCCAGCAGCTTTGCTAGCGGGACTTACGAGCAGTACTTC. The chain links TRBV11-2 to TRBJ2-7; the match to TRBD2 covers 9 bases. Germline CDR1 and CDR2: SGHAT and FQNNGV. V was pared by 3 bases and J by 4 bases, with 4 bases of the junction left unmatched. This CDR3 region has 14 residues. Combining the CDR3 with reference TRBV11-2 and TRBJ2-7 gives the whole variable domain EAGVAQSPRYKIIEKRQSVAFWCNPISGHATLYWYQQILGQGPKLLIQFQNNGVVDDSQLPKDRFSAERLKGVDSTLKIQPAKLEDSAVYLCASSFASGTYEQYFGPGTRLTVT.

In its sample, this clone was seen a few times. The genes are TRBV5-1 and TRBJ2-2, with D perhaps being TRBD1 or TRBD2 (5 bases each). Germline V lookup: CDR1 SGHRS, CDR2 YFSETQ. The CDR3 loop spans 15 amino acids. V lost 4 bases to trimming and J lost 7 bases, with 17 bases between them. CDR3 in amino acids: CASSTSTAAGGELFF. The DNA for the CDR3 is TGCGCCAGCAGCACCTCGACAGCGGCGGGCGGGGAGCTGTTTTTT.